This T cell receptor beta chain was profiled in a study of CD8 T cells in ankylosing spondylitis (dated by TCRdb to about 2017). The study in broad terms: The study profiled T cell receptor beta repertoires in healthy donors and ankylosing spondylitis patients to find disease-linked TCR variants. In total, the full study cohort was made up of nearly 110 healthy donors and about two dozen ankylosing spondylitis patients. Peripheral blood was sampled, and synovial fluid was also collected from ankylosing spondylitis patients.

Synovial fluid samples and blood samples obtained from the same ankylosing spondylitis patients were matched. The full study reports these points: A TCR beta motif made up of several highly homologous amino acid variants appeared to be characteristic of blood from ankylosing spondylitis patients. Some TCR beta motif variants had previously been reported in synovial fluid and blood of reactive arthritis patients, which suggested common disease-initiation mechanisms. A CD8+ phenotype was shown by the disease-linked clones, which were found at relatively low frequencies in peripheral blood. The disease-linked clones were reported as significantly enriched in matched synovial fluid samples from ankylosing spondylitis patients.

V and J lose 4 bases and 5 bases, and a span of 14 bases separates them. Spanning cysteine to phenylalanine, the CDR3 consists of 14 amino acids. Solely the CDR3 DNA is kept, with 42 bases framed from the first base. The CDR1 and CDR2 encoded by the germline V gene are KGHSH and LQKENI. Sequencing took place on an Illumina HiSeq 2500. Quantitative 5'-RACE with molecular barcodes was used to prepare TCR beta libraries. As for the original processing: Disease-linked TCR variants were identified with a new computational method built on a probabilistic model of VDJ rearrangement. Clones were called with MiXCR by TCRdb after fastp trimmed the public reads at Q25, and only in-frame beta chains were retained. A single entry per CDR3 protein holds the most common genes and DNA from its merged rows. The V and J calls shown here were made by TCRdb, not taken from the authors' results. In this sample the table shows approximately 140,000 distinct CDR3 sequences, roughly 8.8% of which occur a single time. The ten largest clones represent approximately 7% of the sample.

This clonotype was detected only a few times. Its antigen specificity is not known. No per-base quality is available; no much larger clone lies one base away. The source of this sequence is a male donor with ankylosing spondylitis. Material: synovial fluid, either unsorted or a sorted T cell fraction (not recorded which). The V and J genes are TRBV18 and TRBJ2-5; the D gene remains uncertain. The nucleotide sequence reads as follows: TGTGCCAGCTCACGAGTCTCAGGTGGCGAGACCCAGTACTTC. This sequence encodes CASSRVSGGETQYF.